Following are 9 T cell receptor beta chains from one sample sequenced in a study of blood T cell repertoires in COVID-19. Sequenced by immunoSEQ multiplex PCR; TCRdb stores in-frame clones only, minus some. The sample has approximately 160,000 clones, 60% to 85% seen once. Sequenced material: peripheral blood. The receptors were gathered from a man aged 55 to 70 with acute or convalescent COVID-19.

The rearrangement links TRBV13 to TRBJ2-5, with 10 bases lining up with TRBD1. The CDR3 loop spans 15 amino acids. Germline V gene data show CDR1 as PRHDT and CDR2 as FYEKMQ (reference sequence). V lost 3 bases and J lost 6; bases outside the gene matches: 7. CDR3 residues: CASSLGTGETKTQYF. In nucleotides, the CDR3 is TGTGCCAGCAGCTTGGGGACAGGGGAGACGAAGACCCAGTACTTC. Together with reference TRBV13 and TRBJ2-5, the CDR3 gives the full variable domain: AAGVIQSPRHLIKEKRETATLKCYPIPRHDTVYWYQQGPGQDPQFLISFYEKMQSDKGSIPDRFSAQQFSDYHSELNMSSLELGDSALYFCASSLGTGETKTQYFGPGTRLLVL.

This clone appeared once. The rearrangement joins TRBV24-1 to TRBJ1-2, with TRBD1 matching over 10 bases. The CDR3 contains 15 residues. Germline V gene lookup returns CDR1 KGHDR and CDR2 SFDVKD. The ends lost 3 bases at V and 3 bases at J; junction bases unmatched: 3. CDR3 DNA sequence: TGTGCCACCAGTGATCCCGGGACAGGGGACTATGGCTACACCTTC. Encoded protein: CATSDPGTGDYGYTF.

The V call is TRBV2, the J call TRBJ1-6; 7 bases are shared with TRBD1. The CDR3 extends over 14 amino acids. Germline CDR1 and CDR2: SNHLY and FYNNEI. With V trimmed by 6 bases and J by 5 bases, 4 bases remained unmatched. The CDR3 region is CASRPTGDNSPLHF. The DNA for the CDR3 is TGTGCCAGCAGGCCCACAGGGGATAATTCACCCCTCCACTTT.

The chain joins TRBV9 to TRBJ2-7, with TRBD1 matching over 10 bases. After removal of 0 bases from V and 4 bases from J, the junction contained 7 bases not matched to a gene. Germline V CDR1 and CDR2: SGDLS, YYNGEE. The CDR3 has 16 residues. CDR3 residues: CASSVGLTGGKYEQYF. CDR3 sequence (DNA): TGTGCCAGCAGCGTAGGACTGACAGGGGGCAAGTACGAGCAGTACTTC.

This clone has a single count. V and J are TRBV2 and TRBJ1-1; D is unclear. This CDR3 has 14 residues. Trimming left V 6 bases short and J 0 bases short, with 11 bases between. Germline values: CDR1 SNHLY, CDR2 FYNNEI. The CDR3 sequence: CASRDTAMNTEAFF. The DNA for the CDR3 is TGTGCCAGCAGGGATACAGCCATGAACACTGAAGCTTTCTTT. The whole variable domain, remainder taken from reference TRBV2 and TRBJ1-1, is EPEVTQTPSHQVTQMGQEVILRCVPISNHLYFYWYRQILGQKVEFLVSFYNNEISEKSEIFDDQFSVERPDGSNFTLKIRSTKLEDSAMYFCASRDTAMNTEAFFGQGTRLTVV.

V usage is TRBV7-2 and J usage is TRBJ1-3, with TRBD1 as a possible D gene (5 bases). The ends were cut back, 0 bases at V and 0 bases at J, with 12 bases in the middle. The length of the CDR3 is 17 residues. Germline loops: CDR1 SGHTA, CDR2 FQGNSA. CDR3 nucleotide sequence: TGTGCCAGCAGCTTAGCTAGGTGGGGCAGCTCTGGAAACACCATATATTTT. It yields the protein CASSLARWGSSGNTIYF.

This chain uses TRBV5-1 with TRBJ1-3, with 7 bases identical to TRBD1. Unmatched junction bases numbered 15, after V lost 0 bases and J lost 0 bases. Germline CDR1 is SGHRS and CDR2 is YFSETQ. The CDR3 totals 20 residues. The CDR3 region is CASSLDPETVDRASGNTIYF. CDR3 sequence (DNA): TGCGCCAGCAGCTTGGACCCTGAAACCGTCGACAGGGCCTCTGGAAACACCATATATTTT.

The table lists this clone with a count of one. V and J are TRBV2 and TRBJ1-6; no clear D. Per the germline V gene, CDR1 is SNHLY and CDR2 is FYNNEI. The V and J ends lost 7 bases and 3 bases respectively, with 13 bases between them. The CDR3 covers 15 residues. This CDR3 is CASNPTGDYNSPLHF. As DNA, the CDR3 is TGTGCCAGCAACCCAACCGGGGACTATAATTCACCCCTCCACTTT.

This clone was seen more than once but under ten times. J is TRBJ2-1 and V is TRBV15, with D tentatively TRBD2 (5 bases). The V gene's germline CDR1 is LNHNV and CDR2 YYDKDF (reference sequence). V was pared by 4 bases and J by 8 bases, with 15 bases between. The CDR3 has 14 amino acids. This CDR3 reads CATSTYQLVHEQFF. In nucleotides, the CDR3 is TGTGCCACCAGCACCTACCAACTAGTGCATGAGCAGTTCTTC.